The TCR beta chain under discussion was sequenced for a study of vaccination and CD4 T cells after COVID-19. Whole-study context: With a range of 35 to 161, the median interval from diagnosis to drawing post-COVID samples was 90 to 120 days. Some control cultures received a CEFX pool, which served as the positive control. Others received an HIV-1 Nef pool or no peptide.

Cultured CD4+ T cells had their DNA profiled by the Oncomine TCR Beta short-read assay. Each CDR3 protein gets one entry after TCRdb re-called the PCR reads with MiXCR. This sample carries about 13,000 distinct CDR3 sequences, nearly 60% of them seen once, and the ten largest clones take about a fifth. This CDR3 is 13 amino acids long. Germline CDR1 reads GTSNPN; CDR2 reads SVGIG (reference sequence). The V gene lost 0 bases and the J gene lost 3 bases, with 6 bases spanning the gap. For this clonotype: The target antigen is unknown.

Specified treatment: roughly 11-day PBMC culture with coronavirus spike peptide pools or control peptides (ViraFEST assay). ViraFEST sequenced TCRs after peptide-pool expansion of antigen-specific T cells. This sequence originates from a human donor with COVID-19. The sequencing used cultured CD4+ T cells from blood, collected after SARS-CoV-2 vaccination. The chain couples TRBV30 to TRBJ1-5; D may be TRBD1 (5 bases). The CDR3 protein is CAWSVQDNQPQHF. The CDR3 DNA reads TGTGCCTGGAGTGTACAGGACAATCAGCCCCAGCATTTT.